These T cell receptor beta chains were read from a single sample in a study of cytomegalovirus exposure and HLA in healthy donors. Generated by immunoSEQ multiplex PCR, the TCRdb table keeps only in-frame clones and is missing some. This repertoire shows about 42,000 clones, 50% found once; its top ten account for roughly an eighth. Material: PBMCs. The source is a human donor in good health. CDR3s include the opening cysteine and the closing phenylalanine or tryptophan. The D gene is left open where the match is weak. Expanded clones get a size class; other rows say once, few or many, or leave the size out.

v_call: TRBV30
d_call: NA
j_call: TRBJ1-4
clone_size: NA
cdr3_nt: TGTGCCTGGAGTGTAGCCCGGGACACAATGAGGGCTAATGAAAAACTGTTTTTT
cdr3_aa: CAWSVARDTMRANEKLFF

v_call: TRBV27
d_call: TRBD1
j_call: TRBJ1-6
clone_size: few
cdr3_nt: TGTGCCAGCAGTTTAGGGGACAGGGAGGTTTCACCCCTCCACTTT
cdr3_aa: CASSLGDREVSPLHF

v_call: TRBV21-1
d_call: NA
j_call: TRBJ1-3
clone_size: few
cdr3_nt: TGTGCCAGCAGCTATGGGGGAGGGGGGACTGGAAACACCATATATTTT
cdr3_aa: CASSYGGGGTGNTIYF

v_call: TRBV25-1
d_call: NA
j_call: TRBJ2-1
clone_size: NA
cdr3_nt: TGTGCCAGCGGTAAGGAGGGAGGCGCCTACAATGAGCAGTTCTTC
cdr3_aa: CASGKEGGAYNEQFF

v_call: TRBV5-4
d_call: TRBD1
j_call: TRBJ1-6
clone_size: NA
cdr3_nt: TGTGCCAGCAGCTGGGGGGACAGGCACAATTCACCCCTCCACTTT
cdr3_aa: CASSWGDRHNSPLHF

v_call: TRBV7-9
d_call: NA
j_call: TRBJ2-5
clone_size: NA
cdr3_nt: TGTGCCAGCAGCTTAGGGACAACCGGGGAGACCCAGTACTTC
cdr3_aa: CASSLGTTGETQYF

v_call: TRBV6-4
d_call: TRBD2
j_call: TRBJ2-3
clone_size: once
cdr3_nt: TGTGCCAGCAGCCCACTAGCGGGAGGATCCACAGATACGCAGTATTTT
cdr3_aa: CASSPLAGGSTDTQYF

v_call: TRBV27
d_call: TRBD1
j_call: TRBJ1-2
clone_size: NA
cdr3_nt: TGTGCCAGCAGTCCCCGGACAGGGCTCTATGGCTACACCTTC
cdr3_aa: CASSPRTGLYGYTF

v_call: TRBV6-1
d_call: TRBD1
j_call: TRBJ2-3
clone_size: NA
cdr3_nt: TGTGCCAGCAGGAAACAGGGGGCCGCAGATACGCAGTATTTT
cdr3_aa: CASRKQGAADTQYF

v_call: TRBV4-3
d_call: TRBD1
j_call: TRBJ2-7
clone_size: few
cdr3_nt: TGCGCCAGCAGCCATACCCTCGGGACAGGGGATGGAGAGCAGTACTTC
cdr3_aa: CASSHTLGTGDGEQYF

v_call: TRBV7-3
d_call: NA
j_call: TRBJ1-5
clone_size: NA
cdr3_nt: TGTGCCAGCGCGGCGGATAGCAATCAGCCCCAGCATTTT
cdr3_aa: CASAADSNQPQHF

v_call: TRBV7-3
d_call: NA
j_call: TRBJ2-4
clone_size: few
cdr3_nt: TGTGCCAGCAGCCCCTCAGGGGGCGGGGGAGCCAAAAACATTCAGTACTTC
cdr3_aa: CASSPSGGGGAKNIQYF

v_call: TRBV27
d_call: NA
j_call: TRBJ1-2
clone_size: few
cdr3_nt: TGTGCCAGCAGATCGGGGGGCGCCGAGGGTAACTATGGCTACACCTTC
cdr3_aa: CASRSGGAEGNYGYTF

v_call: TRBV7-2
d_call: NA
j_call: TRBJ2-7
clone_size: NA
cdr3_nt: TGTGCCAGCAGCTTATATTCAACCTCCTACGAGCAGTACTTC
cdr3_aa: CASSLYSTSYEQYF

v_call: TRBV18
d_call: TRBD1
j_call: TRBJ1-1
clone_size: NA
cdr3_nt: TGTGCCAGCTCACCCTTCGGGACAGGGGGCAACACTGAAGCTTTCTTT
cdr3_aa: CASSPFGTGGNTEAFF

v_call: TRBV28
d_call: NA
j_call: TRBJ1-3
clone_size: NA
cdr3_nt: TGTGCCAGCAGTTTATTCGGGCAGGGTAGAAACACCATATATTTT
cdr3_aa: CASSLFGQGRNTIYF

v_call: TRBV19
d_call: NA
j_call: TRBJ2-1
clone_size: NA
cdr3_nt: TGTGCCAGTAATCCCGGGGATAGCTCCTACAATGAGCAGTTCTTC
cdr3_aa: CASNPGDSSYNEQFF

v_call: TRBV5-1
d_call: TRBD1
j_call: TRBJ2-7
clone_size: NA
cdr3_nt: TGCGCCAGCAGCGGACAGGGGTTTCACGAGCAGTACTTC
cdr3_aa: CASSGQGFHEQYF

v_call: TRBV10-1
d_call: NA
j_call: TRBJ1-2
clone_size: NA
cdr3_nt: TGCGCCAGAGGTGAAGCACACGGGGGGCAGAGGAACTATGGCTACACCTTC
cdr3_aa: CARGEAHGGQRNYGYTF

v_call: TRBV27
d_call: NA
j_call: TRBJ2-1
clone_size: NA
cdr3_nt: TGTGCCAGCAGTTTGGGTCGAGGATACAATGAGCAGTTCTTC
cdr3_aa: CASSLGRGYNEQFF

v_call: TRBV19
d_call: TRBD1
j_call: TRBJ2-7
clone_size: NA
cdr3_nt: TGTGCCAGTAGGGGGACAGGGAGCTCCTACGAGCAGTACTTC
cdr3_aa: CASRGTGSSYEQYF

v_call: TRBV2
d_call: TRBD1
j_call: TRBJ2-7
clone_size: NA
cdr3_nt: TGTGCCAGCAGTGAATTCTGGATCCGGGACAGGGGCTACGAGCAGTACTTC
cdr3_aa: CASSEFWIRDRGYEQYF

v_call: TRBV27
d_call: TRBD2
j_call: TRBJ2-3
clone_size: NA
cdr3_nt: TGTGCCAGCAGTGGACTAGCGGCAACCCTTAGCACAGATACGCAGTATTTT
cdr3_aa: CASSGLAATLSTDTQYF

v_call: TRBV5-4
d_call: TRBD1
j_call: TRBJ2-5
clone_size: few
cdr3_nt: TGTGCCAGCAGAAGGACGCGGGCAGGGGGCCAAGAGACCCAGTACTTC
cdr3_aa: CASRRTRAGGQETQYF

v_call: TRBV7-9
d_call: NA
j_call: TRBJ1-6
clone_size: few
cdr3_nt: TGTGCCAGCAGCTTACGGGGAGGAGGTAATTCACCCCTCCACTTT
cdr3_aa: CASSLRGGGNSPLHF

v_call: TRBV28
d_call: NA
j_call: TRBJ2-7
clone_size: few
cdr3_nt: TGTGCCAGCAGTCCCCACCGGTACGAGCAGTACTTC
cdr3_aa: CASSPHRYEQYF

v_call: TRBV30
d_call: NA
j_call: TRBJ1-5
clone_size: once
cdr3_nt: TGTGCCTGGAGTGGTCAGTTGGTTAGCAATCAGCCCCAGCATTTT
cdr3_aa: CAWSGQLVSNQPQHF

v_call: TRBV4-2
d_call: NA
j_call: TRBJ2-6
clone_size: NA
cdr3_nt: TGTGCCAGCAGCCAAGATTTTGCAGTCTCTGGGGCCAACGTCCTGACTTTC
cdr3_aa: CASSQDFAVSGANVLTF

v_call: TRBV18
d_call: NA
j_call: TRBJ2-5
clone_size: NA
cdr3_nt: TGTGCCAGCTCACCCCAGCCTTGGGAGGCACGCCGGAAAGAGACCCAGTACTTC
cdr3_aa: CASSPQPWEARRKETQYF

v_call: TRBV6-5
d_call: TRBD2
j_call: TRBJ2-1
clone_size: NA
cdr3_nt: TGTGCCAGCAGTTACTCGACCAGCGGGAGGGCTAATGAGCAGTTCTTC
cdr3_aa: CASSYSTSGRANEQFF

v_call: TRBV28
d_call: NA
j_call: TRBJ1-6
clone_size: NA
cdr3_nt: TGTGCCAGCAGGGACGGACAAACCTTTAATTCACCCCTCCACTTT
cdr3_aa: CASRDGQTFNSPLHF

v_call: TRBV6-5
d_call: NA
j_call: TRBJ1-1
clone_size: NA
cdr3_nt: TGTGCCAGCAACACACCCTCACTGGGGGGAACTGAAGCTTTCTTT
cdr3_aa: CASNTPSLGGTEAFF

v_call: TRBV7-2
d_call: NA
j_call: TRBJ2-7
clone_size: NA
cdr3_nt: TGTGCCAGCAGCTTAGCGTTGACTACCAACTCCTACGAGCAGTACTTC
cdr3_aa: CASSLALTTNSYEQYF

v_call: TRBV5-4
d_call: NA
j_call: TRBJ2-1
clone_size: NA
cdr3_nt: TGTGCCAGCAGCGGCCGGGACTTGCCTGGAACCTACAATGAGCAGTTCTTC
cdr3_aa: CASSGRDLPGTYNEQFF

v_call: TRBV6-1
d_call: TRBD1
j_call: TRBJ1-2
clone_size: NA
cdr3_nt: TGTGCCAGCGAAGAATCCGGGACAGGATTAGGGGGCTACACCTTC
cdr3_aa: CASEESGTGLGGYTF

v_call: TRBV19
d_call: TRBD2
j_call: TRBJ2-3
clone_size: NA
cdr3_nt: TGTGCCAGTAGCAGGACTAGCGGGGGGGCGCGTACGCAGTATTTT
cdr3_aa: CASSRTSGGARTQYF

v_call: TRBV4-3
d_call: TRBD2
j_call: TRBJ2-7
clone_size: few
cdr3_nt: TGCGCCAGCAGCCATGCCTCAGCGGGAGGGCTCTACGAGCAGTACTTC
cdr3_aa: CASSHASAGGLYEQYF